This T cell receptor (beta chain) is from a study of T cell changes during pregnancy in multiple sclerosis. The CDR3 totals 18 residues. From germline, CDR1 is SGHTA and CDR2 FQGNSA. V lost 4 bases and J lost 6; bases outside the gene matches: 10. Generated by immunoSEQ multiplex PCR, the TCRdb table keeps only in-frame clones and is missing some. Found here are roughly 75,000 clones, over 75% of them singletons; the top ten hold less than 2.5%. This clone appeared a single time. The V gene is TRBV7-2, the J gene TRBJ2-3, with 16 bases fitting TRBD2. Source: peripheral blood, taken before pregnancy. This sequence was found in a female donor with multiple sclerosis, enrolled in a pregnancy study. CDR3 bases: TGTGCCAGCAGCTGGGAAGGGACTAGCGGGGGGGGGAGGGATACGCAGTATTTT. Translating gives CASSWEGTSGGGRDTQYF. The entire variable domain, with the rest obtained from reference TRBV7-2 and TRBJ2-3, is as follows: GAGVSQSPSNKVTEKGKDVELRCDPISGHTALYWYRQSLGQGLEFLIYFQGNSAPDKSGLPSDRFSAERTGGSVSTLTIQRTQQEDSAVYLCASSWEGTSGGGRDTQYFGPGTRLTVL.